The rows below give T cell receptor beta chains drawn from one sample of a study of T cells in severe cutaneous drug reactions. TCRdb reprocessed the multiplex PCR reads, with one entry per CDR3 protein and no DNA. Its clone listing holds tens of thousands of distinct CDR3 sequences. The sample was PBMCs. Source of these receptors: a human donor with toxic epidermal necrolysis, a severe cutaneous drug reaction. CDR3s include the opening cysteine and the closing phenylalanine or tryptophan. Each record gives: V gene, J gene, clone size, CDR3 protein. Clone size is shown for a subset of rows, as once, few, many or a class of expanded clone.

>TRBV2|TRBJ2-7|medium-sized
CASSDSYSYEQYF
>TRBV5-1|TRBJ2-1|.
CASSWGFLDPTDNEQFF
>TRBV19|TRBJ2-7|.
CASSPSGRGYEQYF
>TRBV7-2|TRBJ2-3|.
CASSLGQGSTDTQYF
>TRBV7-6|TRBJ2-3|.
CASSLGGSGRAPGVDTQYF
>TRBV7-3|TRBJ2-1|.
CASSLIGTSGMFF
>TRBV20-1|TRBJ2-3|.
CSRRTQSGRAEADTQYF
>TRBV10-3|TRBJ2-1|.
CAISGNTEGDEQFF
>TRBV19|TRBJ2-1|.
CASSILENYNEQFF
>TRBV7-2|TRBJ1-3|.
CASSPDRISGNTIYF
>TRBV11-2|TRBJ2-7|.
CASSFDPTGQYF
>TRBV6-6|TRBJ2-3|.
CASEELPDTQYF
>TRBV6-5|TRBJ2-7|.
CASSTPGLSYEQYF
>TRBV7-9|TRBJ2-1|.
CASSLGEAYNEQFF
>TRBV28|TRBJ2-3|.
CASSYLDTQYF
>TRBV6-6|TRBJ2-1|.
CASSLVETYNEQFF
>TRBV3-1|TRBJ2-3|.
CASSLSGTVRTDTQYF
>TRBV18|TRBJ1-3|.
CASSPPNGGNTIYF
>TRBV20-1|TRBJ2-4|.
CSAPVWALTKNIQYF
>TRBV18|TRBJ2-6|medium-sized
CASSPCRTGGACVLTF
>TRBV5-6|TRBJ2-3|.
CASSLASGIPHTDTQYF
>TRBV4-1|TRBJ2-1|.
CASSHVRGRTLYNEQFF
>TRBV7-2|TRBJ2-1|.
CASTTRDRSYNEQFF
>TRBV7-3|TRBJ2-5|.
CASSLGGAQYF
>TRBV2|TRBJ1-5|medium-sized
CASTGSTDSNQPQHF
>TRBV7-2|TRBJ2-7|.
CASSGAGGKSYEQYF
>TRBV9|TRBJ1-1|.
CASSVSDRNTEAFF
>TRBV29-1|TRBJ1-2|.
CSGVGGRDYGYTF
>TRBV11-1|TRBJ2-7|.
CASSRLTGGRDYEQYF
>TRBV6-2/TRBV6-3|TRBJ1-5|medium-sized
CASSSGTRNQPQHF
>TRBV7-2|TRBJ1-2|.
CASSLGAAYDGYTF
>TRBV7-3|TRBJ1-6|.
CASSPPDRSHNSPLHF
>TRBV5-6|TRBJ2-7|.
CASSLATSGNFHEQYF
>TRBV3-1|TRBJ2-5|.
CASSRTAWETQYF
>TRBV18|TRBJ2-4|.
CASSPPGTSAKNIQYF
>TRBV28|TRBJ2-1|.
CASSLRPDTHYNEQFF
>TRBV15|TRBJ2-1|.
CATSRDTLRRTGLNEQFF
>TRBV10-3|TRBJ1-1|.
CAISERAVGNTEAFF
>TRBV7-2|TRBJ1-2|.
CASSLVEGSHGYTF
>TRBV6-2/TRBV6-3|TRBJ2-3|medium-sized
CASSYSSSLPQHTDTQYF
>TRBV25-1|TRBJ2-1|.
CASPVGRTGSNYNEQFF
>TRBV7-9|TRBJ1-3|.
CASSLRQGFGNTIYF
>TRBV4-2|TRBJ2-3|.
CASSPWGNTDTQYF
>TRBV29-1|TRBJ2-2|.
CSAYLAGGSGELFF
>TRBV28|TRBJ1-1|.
CASSTRALNTEAFF
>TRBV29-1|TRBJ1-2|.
CSVEFTGASGYTF
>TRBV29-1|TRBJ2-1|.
CSVEDPDRGLPTGTYNEQFF
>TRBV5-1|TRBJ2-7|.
CASSLLLTDEQYF
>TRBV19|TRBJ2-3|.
CASMGLAGLRTDTQYF
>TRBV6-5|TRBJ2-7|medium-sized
CASSYETGVYEQYF
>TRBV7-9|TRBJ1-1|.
CASSRVGTVEAFF
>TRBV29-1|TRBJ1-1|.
CSVRTRPPGTGKIEAFF
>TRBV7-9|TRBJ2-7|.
CASGDSWNEQYF
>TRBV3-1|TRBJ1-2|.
CASSQETGPNYGYTF
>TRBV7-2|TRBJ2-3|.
CASSLTQARGTDTQYF
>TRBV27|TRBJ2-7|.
CASSPSDRGAYEQYF
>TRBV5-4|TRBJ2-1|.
CASSSYDFFEQFF